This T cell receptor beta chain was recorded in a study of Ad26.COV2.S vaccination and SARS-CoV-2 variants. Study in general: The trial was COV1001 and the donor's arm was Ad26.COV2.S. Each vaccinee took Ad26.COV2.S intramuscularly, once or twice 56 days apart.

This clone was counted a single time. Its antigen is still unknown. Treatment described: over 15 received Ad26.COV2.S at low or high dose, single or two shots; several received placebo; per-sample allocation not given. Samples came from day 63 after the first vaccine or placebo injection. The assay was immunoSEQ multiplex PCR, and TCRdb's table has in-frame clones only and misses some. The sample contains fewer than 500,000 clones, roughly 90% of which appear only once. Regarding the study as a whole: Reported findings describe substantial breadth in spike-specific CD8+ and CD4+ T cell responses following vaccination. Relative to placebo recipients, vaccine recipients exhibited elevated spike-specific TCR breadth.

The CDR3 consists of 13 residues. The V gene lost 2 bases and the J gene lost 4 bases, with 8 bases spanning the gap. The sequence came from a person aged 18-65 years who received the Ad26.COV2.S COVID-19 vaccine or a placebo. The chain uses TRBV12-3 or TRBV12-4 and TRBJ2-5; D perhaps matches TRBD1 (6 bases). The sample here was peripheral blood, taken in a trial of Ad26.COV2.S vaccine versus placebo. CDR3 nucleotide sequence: TGTGCCAGCAGTTTAAAAGGGGGAGAGACCCAGTACTTC. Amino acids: CASSLKGGETQYF.